The T cell receptor (beta chain) described here comes from a study of persistence of HIV-infected CD4 T cells. Study summary: A couple of participants gave one leukapheresis sample; others gave up to roughly 180 mL blood repeatedly.

The immunoSEQ assay was version 4, run in survey mode. Genomic DNA was diluted to around 10 ng/uL, up to roughly 1 ug per sample. Generated by immunoSEQ multiplex PCR, the TCRdb table keeps only in-frame clones and is missing some. The table includes fewer than 35,000 clones, 60% to 75% detected once. The stimulus was an HIV-1 Gag 15-mer peptide pool, roughly 1 ug/peptide/mL. Responding CD4+ T cells were sorted by upregulation of both CD40 ligand and CD69. CD8+ T cells were removed from PBMCs prior to stimulation. An approximately 18-hour stimulation of CD8-depleted PBMCs used anti-CD28/CD49d costimulation, CD40-blocking antibody and enfuvirtide. Germline lookup yields CDR1 MNHNS and CDR2 SASEGT. The CDR3 totals 14 residues. V was cut by 2 bases and J by 3 bases, with 5 bases left in between. Concerning this clone: Its antigen is currently unknown.

V gene TRBV6-1 combines with J gene TRBJ1-6, with unresolved D. The origin of this receptor is an adult man with HIV who was CMV-seropositive. The sequenced sample was CD4+ T cells sorted from PBMCs after approximately 20-hour stimulation, obtained from a patient who received antiretroviral therapy. The CDR3 here is CASSELLYNSPLHF. The CDR3 DNA reads TGTGCCAGCAGTGAATTACTCTATAATTCACCCCTCCACTTT.